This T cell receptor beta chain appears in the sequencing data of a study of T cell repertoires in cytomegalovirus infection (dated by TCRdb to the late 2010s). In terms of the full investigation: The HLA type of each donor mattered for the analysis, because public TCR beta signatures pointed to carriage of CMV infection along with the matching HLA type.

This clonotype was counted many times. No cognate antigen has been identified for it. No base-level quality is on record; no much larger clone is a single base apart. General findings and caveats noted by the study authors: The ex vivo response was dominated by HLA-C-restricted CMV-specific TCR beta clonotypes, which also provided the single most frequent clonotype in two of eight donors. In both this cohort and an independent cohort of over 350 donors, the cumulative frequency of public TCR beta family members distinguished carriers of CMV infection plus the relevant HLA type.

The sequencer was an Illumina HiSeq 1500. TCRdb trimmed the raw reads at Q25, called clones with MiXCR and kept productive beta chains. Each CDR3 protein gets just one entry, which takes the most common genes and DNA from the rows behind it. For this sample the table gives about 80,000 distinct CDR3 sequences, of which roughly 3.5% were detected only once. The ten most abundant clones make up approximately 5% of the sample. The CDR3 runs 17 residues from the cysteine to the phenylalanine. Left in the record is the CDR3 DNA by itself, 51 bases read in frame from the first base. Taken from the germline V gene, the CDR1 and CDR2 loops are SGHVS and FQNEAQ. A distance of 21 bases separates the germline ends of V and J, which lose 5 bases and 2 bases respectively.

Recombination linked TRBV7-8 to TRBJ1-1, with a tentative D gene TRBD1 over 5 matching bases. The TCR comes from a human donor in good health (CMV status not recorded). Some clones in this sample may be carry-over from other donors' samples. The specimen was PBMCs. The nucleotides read TGTGCCAGCAGCAACCGGGACGTTATGAGGGGTAACACTGAAGCTTTCTTT. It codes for CASSNRDVMRGNTEAFF.